The 7 T cell receptor beta chains reported below all come from one sample, sequenced in a study of cytomegalovirus exposure and HLA in healthy donors. In the PCR, 60 Vbeta and 13 Jbeta primers were used. Some clones are missing from TCRdb's copy, which holds only in-frame ones; the method was immunoSEQ multiplex PCR. This repertoire shows some 220,000 clones, roughly 73% found once; its top ten account for more than 0.45%. Sequencing input: PBMCs. The source of these receptors is a boy aged 10-17 years in good health and CMV-seronegative.

This clone has only a few counts. This chain joins TRBV5-8 and TRBJ2-1; TRBD2 agrees at 7 bases. The CDR3 is 14 residues long. The germline V gene encodes CDR1 SGHTS and CDR2 YDEGEE. V lost 9 bases to trimming and J lost 2 bases; unmatched junction nucleotides: 8. This CDR3 is CATTLSGAYNEQFF. The DNA of the CDR3 is TGTGCCACCACCCTAAGCGGGGCCTACAATGAGCAGTTCTTC.

This clone was counted once. The V call is TRBV10-2, the J call TRBJ1-5; 7 bases map to TRBD1. Trimming at V came to 10 bases and at J to 4 bases, leaving 13 bases not matched to a gene. Germline CDR1 is WSHSY and CDR2 is SAAADI. This CDR3 has 15 residues. The CDR3 DNA is TGCGCCACACGGCAGGGGGTCCTCATTAATCAGCCCCAGCATTTT. Encoded protein: CATRQGVLINQPQHF.

This clone was detected a few times. Other DNA sequences in the same sample also yield this CDR3. The CDR3 here is CASSSGPTANLVEAFF. The CDR3 DNA sequence: TGCGCCAGCAGCTCGGGTCCGACAGCAAACTTAGTTGAAGCTTTCTTT. The chain has TRBV5-1 and TRBJ1-1; D is perhaps TRBD1 (5 bases). Deletions cut 3 bases from V and 7 bases from J, with 22 bases between. The length of the CDR3 is 16 residues. Looked up from germline, CDR1 is SGHRS and CDR2 is YFSETQ.

This clone was found a few times. The chain couples TRBV29-1 to TRBJ1-2, with D uncertain. Deletions cut 7 bases from V and 1 base from J, with 16 bases between. Germline assignment: CDR1 SQVTM and CDR2 ANQGSEA. This CDR3 is built from 14 residues. Here the CDR3 reads CSAPAAGLNYGYTF. The CDR3 region has the DNA TGCAGCGCGCCGGCGGCAGGACTTAACTATGGCTACACCTTC.

The chain is built from TRBV5-1 and TRBJ2-3; D is unresolved. Trimming shortened V by 2 bases and J by 2 bases, and 12 bases separated the two germline ends. Germline lookup yields CDR1 SGHRS and CDR2 YFSETQ. The CDR3 is 15 amino acids. The CDR3 DNA follows: TGCGCCAGCAGCTTCGAGCGCCCAGACACAGATACGCAGTATTTT. Translating it yields CASSFERPDTDTQYF.

The chain uses TRBV7-2 and TRBJ2-3, with D possibly TRBD2 on 5 matching bases. V was pared by 6 bases and J by 0 bases, with 13 bases between. CDR1 is SGHTA and CDR2 is FQGNSA in the germline V gene. This CDR3 has 15 residues. The CDR3 DNA is TGTGCCAGCAGATTGAGCGGCCCTAGCACAGATACGCAGTATTTT. Protein sequence: CASRLSGPSTDTQYF.

This chain links TRBV7-9 with TRBJ2-4; 7 nucleotides align to TRBD1. The CDR3 has 14 amino acids. The germline CDR1 and CDR2 sequences are SEHNR and FQNEAQ (reference sequence). After removal of 5 bases from V and 3 bases from J, the junction contained 4 bases not matched to a gene. The CDR3: CASSSRDSKNIQYF. In DNA, the CDR3 is TGTGCCAGCAGCAGCCGGGACAGCAAAAACATTCAGTACTTC.